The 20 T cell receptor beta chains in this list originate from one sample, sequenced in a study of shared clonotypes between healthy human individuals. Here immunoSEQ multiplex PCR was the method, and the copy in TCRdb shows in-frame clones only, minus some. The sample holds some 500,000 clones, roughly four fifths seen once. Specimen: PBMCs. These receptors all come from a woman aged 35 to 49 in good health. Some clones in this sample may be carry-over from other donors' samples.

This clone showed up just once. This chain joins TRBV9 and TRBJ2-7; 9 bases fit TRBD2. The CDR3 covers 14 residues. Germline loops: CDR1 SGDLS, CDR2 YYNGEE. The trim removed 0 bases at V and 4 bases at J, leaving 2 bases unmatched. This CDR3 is CASSVGLAEYEQYF. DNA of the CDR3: TGTGCCAGCAGCGTAGGACTAGCGGAGTACGAGCAGTACTTC.

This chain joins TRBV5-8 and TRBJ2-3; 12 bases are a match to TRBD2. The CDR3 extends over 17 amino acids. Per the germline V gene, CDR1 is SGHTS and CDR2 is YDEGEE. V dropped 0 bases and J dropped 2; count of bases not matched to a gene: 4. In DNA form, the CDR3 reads TGTGCCAGCAGCTTGGGTCTAGCGGGAGGGCTCACAGATACGCAGTATTTT. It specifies CASSLGLAGGLTDTQYF.

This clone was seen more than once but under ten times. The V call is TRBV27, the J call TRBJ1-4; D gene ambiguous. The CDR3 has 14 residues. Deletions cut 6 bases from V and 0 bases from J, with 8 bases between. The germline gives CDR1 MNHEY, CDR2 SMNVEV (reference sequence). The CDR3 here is CASSSVTTNEKLFF. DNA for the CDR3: TGTGCCAGCAGCTCCGTGACAACTAATGAAAAACTGTTTTTT.

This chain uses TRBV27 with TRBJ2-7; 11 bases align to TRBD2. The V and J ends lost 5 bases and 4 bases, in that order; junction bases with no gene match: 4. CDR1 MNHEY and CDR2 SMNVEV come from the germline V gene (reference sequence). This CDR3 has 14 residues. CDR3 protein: CASSAIAGGYEQYF. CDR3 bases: TGTGCCAGCAGTGCTATAGCGGGAGGGTACGAGCAGTACTTC.

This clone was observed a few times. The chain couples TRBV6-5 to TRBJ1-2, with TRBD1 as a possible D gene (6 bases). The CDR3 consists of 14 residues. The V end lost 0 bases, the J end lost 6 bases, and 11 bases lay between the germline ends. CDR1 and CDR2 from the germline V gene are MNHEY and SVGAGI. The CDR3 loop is CASSYSWRGNGYTF. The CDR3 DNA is TGTGCCAGCAGTTACTCGTGGAGGGGGAATGGCTACACCTTC.

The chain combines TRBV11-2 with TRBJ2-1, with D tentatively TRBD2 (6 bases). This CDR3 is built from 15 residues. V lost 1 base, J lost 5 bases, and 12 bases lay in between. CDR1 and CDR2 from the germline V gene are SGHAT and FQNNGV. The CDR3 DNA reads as TGTGCCAGCAGCTTAGGGATAGCGGCAAACAATGAGCAGTTCTTC. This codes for CASSLGIAANNEQFF. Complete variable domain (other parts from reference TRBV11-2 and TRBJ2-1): EAGVAQSPRYKIIEKRQSVAFWCNPISGHATLYWYQQILGQGPKLLIQFQNNGVVDDSQLPKDRFSAERLKGVDSTLKIQPAKLEDSAVYLCASSLGIAANNEQFFGPGTRLTVL.

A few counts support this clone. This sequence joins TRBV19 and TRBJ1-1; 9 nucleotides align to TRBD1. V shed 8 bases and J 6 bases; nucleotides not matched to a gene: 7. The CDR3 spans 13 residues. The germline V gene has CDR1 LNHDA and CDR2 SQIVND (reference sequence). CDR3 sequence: CASVNRGQAEAFF. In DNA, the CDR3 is TGTGCCAGTGTTAACAGGGGGCAGGCTGAAGCTTTCTTT.

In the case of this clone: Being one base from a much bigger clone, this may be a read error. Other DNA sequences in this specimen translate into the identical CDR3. The CDR3 DNA reads TGTGCCACCAGCAGGGGATACACTGAAGCTTTCTTT. This encodes CATSRGYTEAFF. The chain is built from TRBV15 and TRBJ1-1; D remains unclear. Trimming removed 3 bases at V and 3 bases at J, with 5 bases between. CDR3 length: 12 amino acids. CDR1 and CDR2 (germline): LNHNV, YYDKDF (reference sequence).

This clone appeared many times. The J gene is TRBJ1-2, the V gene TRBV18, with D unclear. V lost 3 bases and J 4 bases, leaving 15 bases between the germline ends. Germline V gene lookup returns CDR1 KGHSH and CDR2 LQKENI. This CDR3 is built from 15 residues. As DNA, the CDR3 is TGTGCCAGCTCACCTCGGGCGGATTCGGGCTATGGCTACACCTTC. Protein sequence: CASSPRADSGYGYTF.

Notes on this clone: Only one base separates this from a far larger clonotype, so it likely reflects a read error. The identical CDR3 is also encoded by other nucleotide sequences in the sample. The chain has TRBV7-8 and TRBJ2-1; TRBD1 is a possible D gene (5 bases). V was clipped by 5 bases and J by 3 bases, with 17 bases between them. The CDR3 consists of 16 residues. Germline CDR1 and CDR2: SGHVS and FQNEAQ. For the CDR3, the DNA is TGTGCCAGCAGCACAACCCGACAAGGGGACTACAATGAGCAGTTCTTC. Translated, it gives CASSTTRQGDYNEQFF.

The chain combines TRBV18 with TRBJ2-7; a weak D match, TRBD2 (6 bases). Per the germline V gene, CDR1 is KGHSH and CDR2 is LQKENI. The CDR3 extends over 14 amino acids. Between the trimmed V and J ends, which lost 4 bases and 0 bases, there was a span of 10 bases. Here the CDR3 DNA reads TGTGCCAGCTCACTTAGCGGTAGCTCCTACGAGCAGTACTTC. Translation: CASSLSGSSYEQYF.

DNA for the CDR3: TGTGCCAGCTCACCGGGACTCCTAAACGAAGAGACCCAGTACTTC. Translating it yields CASSPGLLNEETQYF. The chain joins TRBV18 to TRBJ2-5; D may be TRBD2 (6 bases). Germline-derived CDR1 and CDR2 are KGHSH and LQKENI. The V end lost 3 bases, the J end lost 3 bases, and 14 bases lay between the germline ends. This CDR3 has 15 amino acids.

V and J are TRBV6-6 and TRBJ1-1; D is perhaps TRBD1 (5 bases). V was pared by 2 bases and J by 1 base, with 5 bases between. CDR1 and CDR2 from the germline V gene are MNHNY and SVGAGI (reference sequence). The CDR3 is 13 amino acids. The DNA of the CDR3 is TGTGCCAGCAGTTACGGGGGGAACACTGAAGCTTTCTTT. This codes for CASSYGGNTEAFF.

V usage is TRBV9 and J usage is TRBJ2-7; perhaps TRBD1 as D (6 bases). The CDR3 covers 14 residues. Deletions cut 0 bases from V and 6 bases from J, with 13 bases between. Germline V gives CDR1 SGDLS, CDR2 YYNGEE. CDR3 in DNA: TGTGCCAGCAGCGTAGCACCTCAGGGGTCCGAGCAGTACTTC. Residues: CASSVAPQGSEQYF.

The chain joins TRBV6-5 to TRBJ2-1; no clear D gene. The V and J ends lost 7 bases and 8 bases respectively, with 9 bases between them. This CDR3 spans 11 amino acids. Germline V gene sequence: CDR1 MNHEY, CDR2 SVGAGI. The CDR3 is CASIGLHEQFF. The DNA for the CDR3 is TGTGCCAGCATCGGGCTCCATGAGCAGTTCTTC.

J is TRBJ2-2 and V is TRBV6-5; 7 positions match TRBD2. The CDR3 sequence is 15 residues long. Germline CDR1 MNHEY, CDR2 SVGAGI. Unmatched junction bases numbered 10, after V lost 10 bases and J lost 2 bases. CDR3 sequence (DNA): TGTGCCACAGATAGGGGAGGGAGAAACACCGGGGAGCTGTTTTTT. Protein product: CATDRGGRNTGELFF.

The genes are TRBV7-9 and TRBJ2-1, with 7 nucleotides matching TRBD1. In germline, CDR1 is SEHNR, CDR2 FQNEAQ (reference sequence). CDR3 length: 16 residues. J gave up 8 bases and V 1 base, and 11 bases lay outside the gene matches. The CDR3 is CASSLGVTGVGDEQFF. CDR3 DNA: TGTGCCAGCAGCTTAGGTGTCACAGGGGTTGGGGATGAGCAGTTCTTC.

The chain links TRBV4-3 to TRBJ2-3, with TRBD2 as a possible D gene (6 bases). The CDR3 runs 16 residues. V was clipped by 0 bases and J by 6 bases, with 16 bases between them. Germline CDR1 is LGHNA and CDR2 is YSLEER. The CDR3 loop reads CASSQEARGIGDTQYF. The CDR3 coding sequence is TGCGCCAGCAGCCAAGAAGCTCGCGGGATTGGCGATACGCAGTATTTT.

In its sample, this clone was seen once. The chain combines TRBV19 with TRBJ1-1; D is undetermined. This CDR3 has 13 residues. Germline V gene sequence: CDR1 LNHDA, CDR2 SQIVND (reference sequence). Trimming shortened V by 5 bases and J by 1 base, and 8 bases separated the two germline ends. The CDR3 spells CASSATENTEAFF. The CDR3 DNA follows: TGTGCCAGTAGTGCCACAGAGAACACTGAAGCTTTCTTT.

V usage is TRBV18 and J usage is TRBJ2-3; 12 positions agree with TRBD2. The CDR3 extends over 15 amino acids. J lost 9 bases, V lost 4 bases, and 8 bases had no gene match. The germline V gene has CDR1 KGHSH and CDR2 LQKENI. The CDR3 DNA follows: TGTGCCAGCTCACAGTCGACTAGCGGGGGACTAACGCAGTATTTT. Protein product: CASSQSTSGGLTQYF.